This T cell receptor (beta chain) was retrieved from a study of response to subunit inactivated influenza vaccine. Study results and caveats: Seasonal influenza vaccination, on each occasion, was suggested by the authors to recruit few new T cells.

MiXCR, run by TCRdb on the RT-PCR reads, gives a single entry per CDR3 protein. The sample lists 450,000 to 600,000 distinct CDR3 sequences, approximately 15% occurring once. With respect to this clonotype: The antigen remains undetermined.

V lost 5 bases and J 9 bases, leaving 10 bases between the germline ends. This CDR3 region has 11 residues. From germline, CDR1 is SEHNR and CDR2 FQNEAQ (reference sequence). The chain is built from TRBV7-9 and TRBJ2-5; D gene uncertain. The sample was CD4+ T cells sorted from PBMCs, taken around 25 months after vaccination. The sequence was collected from a man aged 45 to 75 who received an inactivated influenza vaccine. This CDR3 reads CASSDTNSQYF. The CDR3 DNA reads TGTGCCAGCAGCGATACGAATTCCCAGTACTTC.